This T cell receptor beta chain appears in the sequencing data of a study of technical replicates of blood from a few donors (dated by TCRdb to between 2016 and 2019). The library was made by the immunoSEQ multiplex PCR assay. In TCRdb, the immuneACCESS table is reduced to in-frame sequences with V and J assigned. These tables do not hold every clone; where another copy was compared, an unresolved V gene accounts for under half, and the others remain unexplained. Within this sample are around 67,000 clones, with 75% to 90% of them counted one time only. The top ten clones comprise 5% to 6.5% of the sample. On this clone itself: The antigen it recognizes is unknown. Base-call qualities are not available, and no considerably larger clone is one nucleotide away.

V loses 0 bases, J loses 1 base, and the germline ends lie 9 bases apart. The CDR3 sequence holds 15 residues, the cysteine and phenylalanine included. The CDR3 DNA has 45 bases and is translated from base 1. From the germline V gene (reference sequence), CDR1 is SGHNT and CDR2 is YYREEE. The sequence was collected from a human donor in good health. Some clones in this sample may be carry-over from other donors' samples. Sequencing was done on a sample of PBMCs. The sequence is built from TRBV5-4 and TRBJ2-3; no D gene call is confident. The nucleotides read TGTGCCAGCAGCTTGGCCGGGTCACGCACAGATACGCAGTATTTT. Its protein product is CASSLAGSRTDTQYF.